This T cell receptor (beta chain) appears in the sequencing data of a study of blood T cells in healthy people across ages. Approximately 10 milliliters was the volume of peripheral blood drawn from each donor. A J-beta primer mix and a sample-barcoded 5' primer were used in a second PCR of roughly 7 to 12 cycles. TCRdb re-called the 5' RACE reads through MiXCR, storing one row per CDR3 protein. The sample yields hundreds of thousands of distinct CDR3 sequences, about 51% seen once. Between the trimmed V and J ends, which lost 2 bases and 4 bases, there was a span of 17 bases. Germline-derived CDR1 and CDR2 are DFQATT and SNEGSKA (reference sequence). CDR3 length: 15 amino acids.

Input material: blood. This chain joins TRBV20-1 and TRBJ1-1; D possibly corresponds to TRBD1 (6 bases). The origin of this receptor is a woman older than 75 in good health. The CDR3 DNA is TGCAGTGCTAGAAACAGGGCGGTGGTCGTCACTGAAGCTTTCTTT. Translation gives CSARNRAVVVTEAFF.